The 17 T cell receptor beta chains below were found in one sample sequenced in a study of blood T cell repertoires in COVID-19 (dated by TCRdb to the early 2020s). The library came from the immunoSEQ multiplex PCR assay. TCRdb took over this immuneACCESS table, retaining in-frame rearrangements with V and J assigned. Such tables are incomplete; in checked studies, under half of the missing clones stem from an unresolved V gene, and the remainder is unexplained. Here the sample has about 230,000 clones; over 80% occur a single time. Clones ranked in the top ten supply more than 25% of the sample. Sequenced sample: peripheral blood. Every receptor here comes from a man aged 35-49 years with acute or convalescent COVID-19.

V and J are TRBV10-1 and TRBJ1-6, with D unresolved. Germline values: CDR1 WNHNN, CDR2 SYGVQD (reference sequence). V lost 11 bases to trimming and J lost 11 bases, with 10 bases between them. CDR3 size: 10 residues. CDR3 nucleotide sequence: TGCGCCCCAACACCCCCACCCCTCCACTTT. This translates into CAPTPPPLHF.

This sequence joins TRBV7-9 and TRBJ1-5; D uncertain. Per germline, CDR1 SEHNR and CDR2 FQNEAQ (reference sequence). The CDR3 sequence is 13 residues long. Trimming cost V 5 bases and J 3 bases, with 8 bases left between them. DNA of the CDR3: TGTGCCAGCAGCCCGGTTCACAATCAGCCCCAGCATTTT. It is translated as CASSPVHNQPQHF.

The CDR3 DNA is TGTGCCAGCAGCCCCTTTGGGGGGGCTGGGGGAAACACCATATATTTT. As protein: CASSPFGGAGGNTIYF. The rearrangement uses TRBV7-2 and TRBJ1-3; weak D call: TRBD1 (6 bases). The germline V gene has CDR1 SGHTA and CDR2 FQGNSA. This CDR3 is 16 amino acids long. V lost 5 bases, J lost 4 bases, and 18 bases lay in between. The whole variable domain, remainder taken from reference TRBV7-2 and TRBJ1-3, is GAGVSQSPSNKVTEKGKDVELRCDPISGHTALYWYRQSLGQGLEFLIYFQGNSAPDKSGLPSDRFSAERTGGSVSTLTIQRTQQEDSAVYLCASSPFGGAGGNTIYFGEGSWLTVV.

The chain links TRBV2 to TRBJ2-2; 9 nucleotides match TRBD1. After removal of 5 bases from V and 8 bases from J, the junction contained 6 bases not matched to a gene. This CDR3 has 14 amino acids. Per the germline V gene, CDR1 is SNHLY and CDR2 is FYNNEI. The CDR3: CASSSQGATGELFF. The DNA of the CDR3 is TGTGCCAGCAGTTCACAGGGGGCGACGGGGGAGCTGTTTTTT.

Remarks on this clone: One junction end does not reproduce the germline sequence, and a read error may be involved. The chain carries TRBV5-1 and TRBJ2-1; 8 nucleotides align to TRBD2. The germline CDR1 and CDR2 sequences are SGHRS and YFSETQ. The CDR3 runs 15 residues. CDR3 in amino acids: CASSLETSGYNEQFF. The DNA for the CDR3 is TGCGCCAGCAGTTTGGAAACTAGCGGCTACAATGAGCAGTTCTTC.

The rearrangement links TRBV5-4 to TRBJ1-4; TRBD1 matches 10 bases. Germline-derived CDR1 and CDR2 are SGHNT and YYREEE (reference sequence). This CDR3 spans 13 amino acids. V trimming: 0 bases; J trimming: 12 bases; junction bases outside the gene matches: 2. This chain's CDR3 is CASSLAGTGELFF. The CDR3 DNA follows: TGTGCCAGCAGCTTGGCCGGGACAGGGGAACTGTTTTTT.

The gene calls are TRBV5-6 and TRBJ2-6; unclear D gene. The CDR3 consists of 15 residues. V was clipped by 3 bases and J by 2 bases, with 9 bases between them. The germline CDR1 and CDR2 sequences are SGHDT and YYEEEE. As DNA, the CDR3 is TGTGCCAGCAGCTCTTATGGCCCTGGGGCCAACGTCCTGACTTTC. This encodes CASSSYGPGANVLTF.

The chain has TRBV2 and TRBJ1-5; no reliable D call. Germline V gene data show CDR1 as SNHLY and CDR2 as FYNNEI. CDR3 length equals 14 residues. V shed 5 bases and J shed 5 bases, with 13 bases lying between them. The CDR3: CASSPGRKDQPQHF. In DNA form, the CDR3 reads TGTGCCAGCAGTCCCGGGAGAAAAGATCAGCCCCAGCATTTT.

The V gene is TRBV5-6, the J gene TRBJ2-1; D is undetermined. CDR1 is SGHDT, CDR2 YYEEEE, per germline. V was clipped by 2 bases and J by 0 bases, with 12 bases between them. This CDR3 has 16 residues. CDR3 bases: TGTGCCAGCAGCTTAATCTCCATTAGCTCCTACAATGAGCAGTTCTTC. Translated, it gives CASSLISISSYNEQFF.

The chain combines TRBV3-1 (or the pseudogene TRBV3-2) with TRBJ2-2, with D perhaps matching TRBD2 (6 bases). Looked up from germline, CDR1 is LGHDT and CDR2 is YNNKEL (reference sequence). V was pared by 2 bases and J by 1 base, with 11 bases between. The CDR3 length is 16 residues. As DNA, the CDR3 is TGTGCCAGCAGCCAATTTTCTAGCGAGAACACCGGGGAGCTGTTTTTT. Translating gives CASSQFSSENTGELFF.

CDR3 nucleotide sequence: TGTGCCAGCAGCTTAGCGGGCAGGGGTTCCACTGAAGCTTTCTTT. This codes for CASSLAGRGSTEAFF. The gene calls are TRBV7-9 and TRBJ1-1, with TRBD1 as a possible D gene (6 bases). V shed 0 bases and J shed 4 bases, with 12 bases lying between them. The CDR3 consists of 15 residues. The germline CDR1 and CDR2 sequences are SEHNR and FQNEAQ (reference sequence).

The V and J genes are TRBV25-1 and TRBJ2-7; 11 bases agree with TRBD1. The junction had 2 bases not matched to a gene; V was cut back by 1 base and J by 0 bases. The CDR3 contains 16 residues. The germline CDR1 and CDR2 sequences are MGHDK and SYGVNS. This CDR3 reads CASSEWGTGGSYEQYF. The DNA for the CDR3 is TGTGCCAGCAGTGAATGGGGGACAGGGGGCTCCTACGAGCAGTACTTC.

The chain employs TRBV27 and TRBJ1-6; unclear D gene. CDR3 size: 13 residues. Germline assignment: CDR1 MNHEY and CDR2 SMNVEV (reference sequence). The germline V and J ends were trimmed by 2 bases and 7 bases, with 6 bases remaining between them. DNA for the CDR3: TGTGCCAGCAGTTTAGGAGGGAATTCACCCCTCCACTTT. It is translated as CASSLGGNSPLHF.

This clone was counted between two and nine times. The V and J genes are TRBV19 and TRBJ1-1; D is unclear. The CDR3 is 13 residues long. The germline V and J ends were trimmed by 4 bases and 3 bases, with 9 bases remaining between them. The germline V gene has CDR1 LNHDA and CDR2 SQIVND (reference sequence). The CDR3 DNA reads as TGTGCCAGTAGTAAGCCACTTGACACTGAAGCTTTCTTT. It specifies CASSKPLDTEAFF.

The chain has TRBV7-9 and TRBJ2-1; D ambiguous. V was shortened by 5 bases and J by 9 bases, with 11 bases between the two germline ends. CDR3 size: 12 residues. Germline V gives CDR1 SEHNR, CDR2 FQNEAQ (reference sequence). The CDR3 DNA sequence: TGTGCCAGCAGCAGAACCTTTAGTGAGCAGTTCTTC. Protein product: CASSRTFSEQFF.

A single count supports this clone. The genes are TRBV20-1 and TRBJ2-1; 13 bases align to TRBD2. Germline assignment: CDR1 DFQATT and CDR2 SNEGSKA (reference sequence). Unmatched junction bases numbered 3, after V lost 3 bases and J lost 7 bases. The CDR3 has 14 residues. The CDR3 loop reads CSASGTSGKNEQFF. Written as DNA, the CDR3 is TGCAGTGCTAGTGGGACTAGCGGGAAAAATGAGCAGTTCTTC.

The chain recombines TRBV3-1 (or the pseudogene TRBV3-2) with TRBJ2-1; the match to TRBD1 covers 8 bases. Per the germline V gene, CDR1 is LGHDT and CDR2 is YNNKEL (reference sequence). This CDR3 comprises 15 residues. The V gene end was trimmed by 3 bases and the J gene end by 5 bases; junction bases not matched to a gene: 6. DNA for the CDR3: TGTGCCAGCAGCCAGGGCAGGGGGCAGAACAATGAGCAGTTCTTC. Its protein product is CASSQGRGQNNEQFF.